The present entry profiles one T cell receptor beta chain with its context. The antigen is unknown. This sample was taken from a study of T cell responses to AZD1222 COVID-19 vaccine. Study-level findings and limits: The breadth and depth of Spike-specific TCRs increased once two AZD1222 doses had been given. Spike as a whole was targeted by vaccine-associated CD4 TCRs, dominant at 160-218 and 743-854. There were mostly white British donors and more females than males, and clonal diversity was possibly underestimated.

The germline V gene has CDR1 MNHEY and CDR2 SMNVEV (reference sequence). The junction had 3 bases not matched to a gene; V was cut back by 0 bases and J by 2 bases. This CDR3 has 15 amino acids. The data were produced by immunoSEQ multiplex PCR, yet TCRdb's version contains in-frame clones alone and is incomplete. The table has 240,000 or so clones, approximately 95% seen once. Here the sequenced sample was peripheral blood, taken on day 0 of AZD1222 vaccination. The TCR comes from an adult in good health. The chain employs TRBV27 and TRBJ2-7; TRBD2 matches 8 bases. CDR3 bases: TGTGCCAGCAGTTTATCATGGCGGGGGGCCTACGAGCAGTACTTC. Protein: CASSLSWRGAYEQYF.